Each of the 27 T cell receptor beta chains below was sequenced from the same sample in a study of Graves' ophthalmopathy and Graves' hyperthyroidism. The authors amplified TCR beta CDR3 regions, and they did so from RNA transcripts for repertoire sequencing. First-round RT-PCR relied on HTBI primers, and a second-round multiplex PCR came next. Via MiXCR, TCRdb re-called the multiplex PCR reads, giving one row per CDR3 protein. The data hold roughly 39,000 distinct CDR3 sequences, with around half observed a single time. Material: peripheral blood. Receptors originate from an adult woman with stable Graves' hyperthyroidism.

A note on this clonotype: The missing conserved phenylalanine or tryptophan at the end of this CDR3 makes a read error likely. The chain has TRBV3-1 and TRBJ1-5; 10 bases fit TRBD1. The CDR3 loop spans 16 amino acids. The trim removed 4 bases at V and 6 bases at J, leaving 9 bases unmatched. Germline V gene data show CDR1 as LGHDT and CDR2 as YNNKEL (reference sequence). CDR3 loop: CASSPGWTGGSQPQHL. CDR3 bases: TGTGCCAGCAGCCCGGGTTGGACAGGGGGTTCTCAGCCCCAGCATCTT.

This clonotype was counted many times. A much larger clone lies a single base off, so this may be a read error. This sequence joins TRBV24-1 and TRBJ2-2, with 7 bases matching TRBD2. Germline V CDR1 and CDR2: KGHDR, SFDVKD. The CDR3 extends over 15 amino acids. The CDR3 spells CATSDLPGYGGGLFF. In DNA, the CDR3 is TGTGCCACCAGTGATTTGCCGGGGTACGGCGGGGGGCTGTTTTTT.

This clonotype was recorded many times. The CDR3 DNA follows: TGCGCCAGCAGCTCCGGGACAGGGGGGCAGCCCCAGCATTTT. Protein: CASSSGTGGQPQHF. The rearrangement uses TRBV5-1 and TRBJ1-5, with 11 bases that match TRBD1. Germline CDR1 reads SGHRS; CDR2 reads YFSETQ. The CDR3 is 14 residues long. V gave up 3 bases and J gave up 7 bases; unmatched junction bases: 3.

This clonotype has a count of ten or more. The CDR3 bases are TGTGCCAGCAGTTTATCGGGACTATTCTATAATTCACCCCTCCACTTT. Amino acid sequence: CASSLSGLFYNSPLHF. V is TRBV12-3 or TRBV12-4 and J is TRBJ1-6; weak D call: TRBD1 (5 bases). V was pared by 2 bases and J by 3 bases, with 11 bases between. The CDR3 contains 16 residues.

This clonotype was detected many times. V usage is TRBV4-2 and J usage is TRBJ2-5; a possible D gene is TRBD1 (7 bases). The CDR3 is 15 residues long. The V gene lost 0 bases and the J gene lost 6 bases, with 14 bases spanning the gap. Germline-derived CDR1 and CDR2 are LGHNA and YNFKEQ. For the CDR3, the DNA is TGTGCCAGCAGCCAAGATTACAGGGGAGGACAGACCCAGTACTTC. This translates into CASSQDYRGGQTQYF.

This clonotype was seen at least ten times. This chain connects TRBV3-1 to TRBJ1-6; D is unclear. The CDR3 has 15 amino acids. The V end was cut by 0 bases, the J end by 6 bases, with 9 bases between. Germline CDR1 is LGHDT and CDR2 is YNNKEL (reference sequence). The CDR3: CASSQDIGLNSPLHF. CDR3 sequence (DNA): TGTGCCAGCAGCCAAGACATCGGACTTAATTCACCCCTCCACTTT.

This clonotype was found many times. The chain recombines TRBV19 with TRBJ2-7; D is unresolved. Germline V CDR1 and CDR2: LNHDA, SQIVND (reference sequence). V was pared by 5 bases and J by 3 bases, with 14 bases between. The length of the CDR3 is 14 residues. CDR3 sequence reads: CASSPTGSLYEQYF. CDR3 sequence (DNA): TGTGCCAGTAGTCCGACGGGTTCCCTCTACGAGCAGTACTTC. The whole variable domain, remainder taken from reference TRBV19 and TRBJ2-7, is DGGITQSPKYLFRKEGQNVTLSCEQNLNHDAMYWYRQDPGQGLRLIYYSQIVNDFQKGDIAEGYSVSREKKESFPLTVTSAQKNPTAFYLCASSPTGSLYEQYFGPGTRLTVT.

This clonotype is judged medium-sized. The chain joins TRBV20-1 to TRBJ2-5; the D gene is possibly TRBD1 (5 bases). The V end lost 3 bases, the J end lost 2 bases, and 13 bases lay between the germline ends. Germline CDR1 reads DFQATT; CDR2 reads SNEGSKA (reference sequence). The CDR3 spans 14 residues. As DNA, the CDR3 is TGCAGTGCTAGGTCCGACAGCCTTCAAGAGACCCAGTACTTC. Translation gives CSARSDSLQETQYF.

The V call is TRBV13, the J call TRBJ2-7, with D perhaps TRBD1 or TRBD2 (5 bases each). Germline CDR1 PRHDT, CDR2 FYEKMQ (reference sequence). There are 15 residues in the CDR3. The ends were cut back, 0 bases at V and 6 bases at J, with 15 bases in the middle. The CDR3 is CASSLGRGRGVEQYF. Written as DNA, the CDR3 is TGTGCCAGCAGCTTAGGCCGTGGAAGAGGGGTCGAGCAGTACTTC.

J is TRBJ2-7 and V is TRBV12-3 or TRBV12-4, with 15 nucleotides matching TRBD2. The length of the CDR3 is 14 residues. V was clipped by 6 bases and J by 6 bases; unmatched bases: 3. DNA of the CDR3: TGTGCCAGCAGCTGGACTAGCGGGAGGGCCGAGCAGTACTTC. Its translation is CASSWTSGRAEQYF.

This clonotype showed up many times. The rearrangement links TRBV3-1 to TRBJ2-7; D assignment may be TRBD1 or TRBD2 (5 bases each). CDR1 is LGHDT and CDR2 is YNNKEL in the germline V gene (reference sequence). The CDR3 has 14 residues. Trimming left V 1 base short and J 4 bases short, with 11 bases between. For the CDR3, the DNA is TGTGCCAGCAGCCAAGCGAGGGGTCGGTACGAGCAGTACTTC. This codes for CASSQARGRYEQYF.

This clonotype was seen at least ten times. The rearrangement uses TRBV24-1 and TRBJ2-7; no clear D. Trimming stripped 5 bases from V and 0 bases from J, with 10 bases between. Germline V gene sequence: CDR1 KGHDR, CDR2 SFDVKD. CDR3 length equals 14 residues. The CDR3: CATSGARNSYEQYF. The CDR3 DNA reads TGTGCCACCAGTGGGGCCCGGAACTCCTACGAGCAGTACTTC.

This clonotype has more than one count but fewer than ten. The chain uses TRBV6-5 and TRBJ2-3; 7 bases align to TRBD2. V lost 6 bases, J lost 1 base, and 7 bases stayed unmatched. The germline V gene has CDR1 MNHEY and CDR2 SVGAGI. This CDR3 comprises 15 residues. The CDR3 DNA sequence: TGTGCCAGCAGGGGAGGGAGTTTCGGCACAGATACGCAGTATTTT. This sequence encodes CASRGGSFGTDTQYF.

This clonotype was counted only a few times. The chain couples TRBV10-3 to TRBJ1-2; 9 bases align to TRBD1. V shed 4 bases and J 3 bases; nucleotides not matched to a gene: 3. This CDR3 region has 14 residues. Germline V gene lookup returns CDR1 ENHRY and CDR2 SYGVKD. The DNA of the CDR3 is TGTGCCATCAGTGGGACAGGGGAAGACTATGGCTACACCTTC. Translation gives CAISGTGEDYGYTF.

The CDR3 DNA is TGTGCCAGCAGTTCCGGGACTAGCTACGAGCAGTACTTC. It codes for CASSSGTSYEQYF. The chain links TRBV7-3 to TRBJ2-7, with TRBD2 identical over 8 bases. The CDR3 runs 13 residues. V was clipped by 6 bases and J by 3 bases; unmatched bases: 4. Germline V gene data show CDR1 as SGHTA and CDR2 as FQGTGA.

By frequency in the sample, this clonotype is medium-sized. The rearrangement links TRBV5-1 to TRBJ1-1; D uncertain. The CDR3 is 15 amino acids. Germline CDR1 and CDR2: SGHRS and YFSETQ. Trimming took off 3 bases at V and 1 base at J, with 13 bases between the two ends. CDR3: CASSWPDATNTEAFF. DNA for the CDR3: TGCGCCAGCAGCTGGCCCGACGCAACGAACACTGAAGCTTTCTTT.

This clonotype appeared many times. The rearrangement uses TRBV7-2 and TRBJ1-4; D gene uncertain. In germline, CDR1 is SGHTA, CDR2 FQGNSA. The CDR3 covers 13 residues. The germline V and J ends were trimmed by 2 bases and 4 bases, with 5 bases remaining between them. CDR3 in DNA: TGTGCCAGCAGCTTACAGGTTAATGAAAAACTGTTTTTT. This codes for CASSLQVNEKLFF.

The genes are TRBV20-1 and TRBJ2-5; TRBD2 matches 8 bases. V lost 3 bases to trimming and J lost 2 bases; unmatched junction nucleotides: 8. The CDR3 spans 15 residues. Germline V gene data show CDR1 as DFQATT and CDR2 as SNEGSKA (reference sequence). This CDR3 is CSARGTSGLQETQYF. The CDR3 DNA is TGCAGTGCTAGGGGAACTAGCGGCCTACAAGAGACCCAGTACTTC.

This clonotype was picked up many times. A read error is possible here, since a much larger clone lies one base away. The CDR3 loop reads CASSFDRTGAEAFF. DNA of the CDR3: TGCGCCAGCAGCTTCGACCGCACCGGGGCTGAAGCTTTCTTT. The chain links TRBV5-1 to TRBJ1-1; D is unclear. Germline loops: CDR1 SGHRS, CDR2 YFSETQ. V dropped 2 bases and J dropped 6 bases, with 14 bases sitting between them. This CDR3 spans 14 amino acids.

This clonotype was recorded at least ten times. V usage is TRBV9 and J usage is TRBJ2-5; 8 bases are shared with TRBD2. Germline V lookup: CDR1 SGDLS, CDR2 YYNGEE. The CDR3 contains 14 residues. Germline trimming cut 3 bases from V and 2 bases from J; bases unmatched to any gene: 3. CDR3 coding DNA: TGTGCCAGCAGCGCCTCTAGCGGGCAAGAGACCCAGTACTTC. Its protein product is CASSASSGQETQYF.

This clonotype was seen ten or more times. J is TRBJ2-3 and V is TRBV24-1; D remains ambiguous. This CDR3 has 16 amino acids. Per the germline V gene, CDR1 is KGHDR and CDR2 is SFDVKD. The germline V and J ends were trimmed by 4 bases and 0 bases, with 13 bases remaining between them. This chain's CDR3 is CATSDQLTPSTDTQYF. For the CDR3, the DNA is TGTGCCACCAGTGACCAACTTACCCCTAGCACAGATACGCAGTATTTT.

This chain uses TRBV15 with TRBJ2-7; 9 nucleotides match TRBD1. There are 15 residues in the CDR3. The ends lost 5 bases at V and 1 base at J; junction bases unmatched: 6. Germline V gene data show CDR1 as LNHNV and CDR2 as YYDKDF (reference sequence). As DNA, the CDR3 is TGTGCCACCAGCCCGTTCGGGACAGGGTCCTACGAGCAGTACTTC. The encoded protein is CATSPFGTGSYEQYF.

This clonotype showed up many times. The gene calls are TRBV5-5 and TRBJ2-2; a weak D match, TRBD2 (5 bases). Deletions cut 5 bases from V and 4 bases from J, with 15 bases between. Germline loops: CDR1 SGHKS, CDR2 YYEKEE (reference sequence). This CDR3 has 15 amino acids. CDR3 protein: CASRGAVPGTGELFF. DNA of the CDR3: TGTGCCAGCAGGGGAGCGGTCCCGGGCACCGGGGAGCTGTTTTTT.

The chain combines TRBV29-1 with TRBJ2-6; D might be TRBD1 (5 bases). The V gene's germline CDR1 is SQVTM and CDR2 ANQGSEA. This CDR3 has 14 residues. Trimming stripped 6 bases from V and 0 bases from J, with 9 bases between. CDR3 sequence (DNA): TGCAGCGTCCCCCAGGGCTCTGGGGCCAACGTCCTGACTTTC. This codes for CSVPQGSGANVLTF.

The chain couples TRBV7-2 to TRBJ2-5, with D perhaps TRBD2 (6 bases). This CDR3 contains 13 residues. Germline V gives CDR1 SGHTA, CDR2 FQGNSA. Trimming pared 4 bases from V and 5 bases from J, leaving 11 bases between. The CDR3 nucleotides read TGTGCCAGCAGCTACGGGGGTTCGGAGACCCAGTACTTC. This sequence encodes CASSYGGSETQYF.

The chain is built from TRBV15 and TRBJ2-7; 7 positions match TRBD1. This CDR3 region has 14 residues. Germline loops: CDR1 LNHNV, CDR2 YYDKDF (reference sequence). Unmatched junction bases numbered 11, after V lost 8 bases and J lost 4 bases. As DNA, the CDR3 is TGTGCCACCGCTGACGGGACAGCGGTATACGAGCAGTACTTC. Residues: CATADGTAVYEQYF.

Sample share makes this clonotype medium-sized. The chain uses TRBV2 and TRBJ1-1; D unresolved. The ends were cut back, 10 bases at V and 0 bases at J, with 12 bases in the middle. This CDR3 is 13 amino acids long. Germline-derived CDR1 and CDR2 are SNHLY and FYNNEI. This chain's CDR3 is CATKSGMNTEAFF. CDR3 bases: TGTGCCACTAAGTCGGGGATGAACACTGAAGCTTTCTTT.